The 30 T cell receptor beta chains below were found in one sample sequenced in a study of T-cell reconstitution after alpha-beta-depleted transplantation in children. Preparation of the TCRbeta library used unique molecular identifiers. TCRdb called the PCR reads again in MiXCR, with one record for every CDR3 protein. This sample has around 700,000 distinct CDR3 sequences, with 10% to 15% found just once. Sequencing was performed on PBMCs, taken before TCRalphabeta/CD19-depleted stem cell transplant. Receptors were obtained from a girl aged 2 to 9 with congenital amegakaryocytic thrombocytopenia, due to receive a stem cell transplant.

The chain is built from TRBV5-5 and TRBJ2-1; D remains ambiguous. V was shortened by 1 base and J by 8 bases, with 10 bases between the two germline ends. The CDR3 has 13 amino acids. Germline V gives CDR1 SGHKS, CDR2 YYEKEE (reference sequence). CDR3 sequence reads: CASSLIFVDEQFF. The CDR3 bases are TGTGCCAGCAGCTTGATATTTGTGGATGAGCAGTTCTTC.

The chain links TRBV7-8 to TRBJ2-7, with D perhaps matching TRBD2 (6 bases). Trimming took off 6 bases at V and 2 bases at J, with 14 bases between the two ends. This CDR3 is built from 14 residues. Per germline, CDR1 SGHVS and CDR2 FQNEAQ. CDR3: CASSPRRETYEQYF. The CDR3 bases are TGTGCCAGCAGTCCTCGGAGGGAAACCTACGAGCAGTACTTC. Drawing the rest from reference TRBV7-8 and TRBJ2-7, the complete variable domain is GAGVSQSPRYKVAKRGQDVALRCDPISGHVSLFWYQQALGQGPEFLTYFQNEAQLDKSGLPSDRFFAERPEGSVSTLKIQRTQQEDSAVYLCASSPRRETYEQYFGPGTRLTVT.

This clonotype was counted a few times. The CDR3 region is CASSQEPGTSGSEQYF. The CDR3 DNA reads as TGCGCCAGCAGCCAAGAACCCGGGACTAGCGGCAGCGAGCAGTACTTC. The chain recombines TRBV5-1 with TRBJ2-7; TRBD2 matches 11 bases. In germline, CDR1 is SGHRS, CDR2 YFSETQ. J was trimmed by 6 bases and V by 4 bases; bases with no gene match: 12. CDR3 size: 16 residues.

This clonotype showed up many times. This sequence joins TRBV7-2 and TRBJ1-3; TRBD1 is a possible D gene (6 bases). CDR1 and CDR2 from the germline V gene are SGHTA and FQGNSA. The CDR3 loop spans 15 amino acids. The germline V and J ends were trimmed by 3 bases and 0 bases, with 9 bases remaining between them. CDR3 coding DNA: TGTGCCAGCAGCTTCGAGGGGGGCTCTGGAAACACCATATATTTT. Its protein is CASSFEGGSGNTIYF. Full variable domain (missing parts from reference TRBV7-2 and TRBJ1-3): GAGVSQSPSNKVTEKGKDVELRCDPISGHTALYWYRQSLGQGLEFLIYFQGNSAPDKSGLPSDRFSAERTGGSVSTLTIQRTQQEDSAVYLCASSFEGGSGNTIYFGEGSWLTVV.

This clonotype has at least ten counts. The chain couples TRBV20-1 to TRBJ1-4, with 9 bases fitting TRBD1. The CDR3 extends over 14 amino acids. CDR1 is DFQATT and CDR2 is SNEGSKA in the germline V gene (reference sequence). V dropped 3 bases and J dropped 8; count of bases not matched to a gene: 7. Written as DNA, the CDR3 is TGCAGTGCTAGCTTCGGGACAGGGCAGGAAAAACTGTTTTTT. It encodes CSASFGTGQEKLFF.

This clonotype was detected only a few times. The chain has TRBV20-1 and TRBJ2-3; perhaps TRBD1 as D (6 bases). Germline V gene sequence: CDR1 DFQATT, CDR2 SNEGSKA (reference sequence). This CDR3 contains 14 residues. CDR3 in amino acids: CSSHEGDGTDTQYF. The CDR3 coding sequence is TGCAGCTCCCACGAGGGGGATGGCACAGATACGCAGTATTTT.

In this sample, this clonotype turned up many times. V is TRBV20-1 and J is TRBJ2-3; the D gene is possibly TRBD1 (5 bases). Germline V CDR1 and CDR2: DFQATT, SNEGSKA (reference sequence). The V end lost 6 bases, the J end lost 11 bases, and 18 bases lay between the germline ends. The CDR3 is 12 residues long. CDR3: CSANDSPLGQYF. In DNA form, the CDR3 reads TGCAGTGCCAACGACAGCCCTTTGGGGCAGTATTTT.

In its sample, this clonotype was seen a few times. V is TRBV7-9 and J is TRBJ2-3; D may match TRBD1 or TRBD2 (5 bases each). This CDR3 comprises 15 residues. V dropped 1 base and J dropped 3 bases, with 11 bases sitting between them. Germline-derived CDR1 and CDR2 are SEHNR and FQNEAQ (reference sequence). The CDR3 loop is CASSLGGVGTDTQYF. The CDR3 coding sequence is TGTGCCAGCAGCTTAGGAGGGGTCGGGACAGATACGCAGTATTTT.

V usage is TRBV10-3 and J usage is TRBJ2-2; no reliable D call. This CDR3 contains 14 residues. Looked up from germline, CDR1 is ENHRY and CDR2 is SYGVKD. Trimming cost V 3 bases and J 6 bases, with 11 bases left between them. CDR3 sequence reads: CAISEKGFAGELFF. The DNA for the CDR3 is TGTGCCATCAGTGAAAAAGGGTTCGCCGGGGAGCTGTTTTTT.

This clonotype was observed many times. The chain carries TRBV28 and TRBJ2-7; D is uncertain. Germline V CDR1 and CDR2: MDHEN, SYDVKM. Trimming took 4 bases from V and 2 from J, leaving 24 bases between them. The CDR3 totals 18 residues. Here the CDR3 reads CASSSNWKKMVFTYEQYF. The CDR3 region has the DNA TGTGCCAGCAGTTCCAACTGGAAAAAAATGGTGTTTACCTACGAGCAGTACTTC.

At least ten counts were recorded for this clonotype. The CDR3: CSARDSDRGLWNEQFF. CDR3 nucleotides: TGCAGTGCTAGAGATTCGGACAGGGGGCTTTGGAATGAGCAGTTCTTC. The chain combines TRBV20-1 with TRBJ2-1; TRBD1 agrees at 11 bases. Trimming removed 0 bases from V and 7 bases from J; junction bases left unmatched: 8. CDR1 is DFQATT and CDR2 is SNEGSKA in the germline V gene (reference sequence). CDR3 length equals 16 residues.

This clonotype was seen at least ten times. The genes are TRBV28 and TRBJ1-2; 7 nucleotides agree with TRBD1. Germline V gene data show CDR1 as MDHEN and CDR2 as SYDVKM. This CDR3 has 13 amino acids. With 2 bases clipped from V and 8 bases from J, the junction kept 5 bases outside the gene matches. This chain's CDR3 is CASSLIGTEGYTF. The CDR3 bases are TGTGCCAGCAGTTTAATAGGGACAGAAGGCTACACCTTC.

This clonotype was counted once. V gene TRBV30 combines with J gene TRBJ1-2; TRBD1 might be the D (5 bases). The length of the CDR3 is 16 residues. The V end was cut by 4 bases, the J end by 8 bases, with 26 bases between. The V gene's germline CDR1 is GTSNPN and CDR2 SVGIG (reference sequence). The CDR3, as DNA: TGTGCCTGGACTATCGATACCACCGGGACGGGGGGAGGCTACACCTTC. It yields the protein CAWTIDTTGTGGGYTF.

A few counts support this clonotype. The chain combines TRBV5-1 with TRBJ2-3; D not resolved. The CDR3 length is 14 residues. Germline assignment: CDR1 SGHRS and CDR2 YFSETQ. V was cut by 0 bases and J by 3 bases, with 8 bases left in between. The CDR3 nucleotides are TGCGCCAGCAGCTTGGGGAGTCCGACAGATACGCAGTATTTT. The encoded protein is CASSLGSPTDTQYF.

This clonotype was seen at least ten times. The rearrangement joins TRBV7-9 to TRBJ2-7; 8 positions agree with TRBD1. The CDR3 loop spans 15 amino acids. Trimming removed 1 base from V and 1 base from J; junction bases left unmatched: 3. Germline CDR1 is SEHNR and CDR2 is FQNEAQ (reference sequence). DNA for the CDR3: TGTGCCAGCAGCTTAGGGACAGGGATATCCTACGAGCAGTACTTC. This codes for CASSLGTGISYEQYF. Looking up the rest from reference TRBV7-9 and TRBJ2-7 gives the full variable domain: DTGVSQNPRHKITKRGQNVTFRCDPISEHNRLYWYRQTLGQGPEFLTYFQNEAQLEKSRLLSDRFSAERPKGSFSTLEIQRTEQGDSAMYLCASSLGTGISYEQYFGPGTRLTVT.

V is TRBV28 and J is TRBJ2-5; the D call may be TRBD1 or TRBD2 (6 bases each). The V gene's germline CDR1 is MDHEN and CDR2 SYDVKM. Between the trimmed V and J ends, which lost 7 bases and 1 base, there was a span of 19 bases. The CDR3 has 16 residues. The CDR3 region is CASTALSRGLQETQYF. CDR3 DNA sequence: TGTGCCAGCACCGCACTGTCCAGGGGACTCCAAGAGACCCAGTACTTC.

The gene calls are TRBV7-9 and TRBJ1-5; D gene uncertain. V lost 6 bases and J lost 1, with 10 bases in between. The CDR3 has 14 amino acids. CDR1 SEHNR and CDR2 FQNEAQ come from the germline V gene (reference sequence). The CDR3 nucleotides read TGTGCCAGCAGACCAGATGGGAGCAATCAGCCCCAGCATTTT. Its protein product is CASRPDGSNQPQHF.

V gene TRBV20-1 combines with J gene TRBJ2-1; 13 positions match TRBD2. CDR1 and CDR2 from the germline V gene are DFQATT and SNEGSKA (reference sequence). The CDR3 has 14 amino acids. Germline trimming cut 4 bases from V and 9 bases from J; bases unmatched to any gene: 6. The CDR3 spells CSAILAGGRGEQFF. Here the CDR3 DNA reads TGCAGTGCTATACTAGCGGGAGGGAGGGGTGAGCAGTTCTTC.

This clonotype was seen more than once but under ten times. V gene TRBV5-1 combines with J gene TRBJ2-7; 7 bases agree with TRBD2. V lost 2 bases to trimming and J lost 2 bases; unmatched junction nucleotides: 7. CDR1 is SGHRS, CDR2 YFSETQ, per germline. The CDR3 is 15 amino acids. CDR3 DNA: TGCGCCAGCAGCTTTCATTCTAGCGGTACCTACGAGCAGTACTTC. Protein: CASSFHSSGTYEQYF.

The table lists this clonotype with many counts. The chain couples TRBV5-1 to TRBJ2-7, with D possibly matching TRBD2 (6 bases). Germline V lookup: CDR1 SGHRS, CDR2 YFSETQ. V was pared by 2 bases and J by 5 bases, with 17 bases between. The CDR3 contains 15 residues. The CDR3 region is CASSLRRAGTDEQYF. The CDR3 region has the DNA TGCGCCAGCAGCTTACGCCGTGCAGGGACTGACGAGCAGTACTTC. Together with reference TRBV5-1 and TRBJ2-7, the CDR3 gives the full variable domain: KAGVTQTPRYLIKTRGQQVTLSCSPISGHRSVSWYQQTPGQGLQFLFEYFSETQRNKGNFPGRFSGRQFSNSRSEMNVSTLELGDSALYLCASSLRRAGTDEQYFGPGTRLTVT.

V gene TRBV12-3 or TRBV12-4 combines with J gene TRBJ1-2; 8 bases align to TRBD1. This CDR3 has 15 residues. The V segment lost 7 bases and the J segment 4 bases; nucleotides outside the gene matches: 11. CDR3 sequence: CASTSLRQGFYGYTF. In nucleotides, the CDR3 is TGTGCCAGCACCTCCTTGCGACAGGGGTTCTATGGCTACACCTTC.

This clonotype came up many times. The rearrangement uses TRBV29-1 and TRBJ1-4; D uncertain. Deletions cut 5 bases from V and 8 bases from J, with 12 bases between. This CDR3 is 12 amino acids long. In germline, CDR1 is SQVTM, CDR2 ANQGSEA. CDR3 protein: CSVIGGEEKLFF. CDR3 sequence (DNA): TGCAGCGTTATTGGCGGTGAGGAAAAACTGTTTTTT.

The V call is TRBV20-1, the J call TRBJ2-5, with D tentatively TRBD2 (6 bases). Trimming stripped 0 bases from V and 3 bases from J, with 14 bases between. CDR3 length equals 15 residues. The V gene's germline CDR1 is DFQATT and CDR2 SNEGSKA (reference sequence). CDR3 loop: CSARDLGLQEETQYF. The CDR3 bases are TGCAGTGCTAGAGATCTAGGACTACAAGAAGAGACCCAGTACTTC.

V is TRBV14 and J is TRBJ1-3; D is uncertain. CDR1 SGHDN and CDR2 FVKESK come from the germline V gene. The CDR3 is 13 residues long. Trimming took off 4 bases at V and 5 bases at J, with 9 bases between the two ends. The CDR3 loop is CASSLGPRNTIYF. In nucleotides, the CDR3 is TGTGCCAGCAGCCTGGGCCCTCGAAACACCATATATTTT. Supplemented by reference TRBV14 and TRBJ1-3, the full variable domain reads EAGVTQFPSHSVIEKGQTVTLRCDPISGHDNLYWYRRVMGKEIKFLLHFVKESKQDESGMPNNRFLAERTGGTYSTLKVQPAELEDSGVYFCASSLGPRNTIYFGEGSWLTVV.

Ten or more counts support this clonotype. This rearrangement joins TRBV20-1 to TRBJ2-7; 8 positions agree with TRBD1. The CDR3 is 15 amino acids. The germline CDR1 and CDR2 sequences are DFQATT and SNEGSKA (reference sequence). V dropped 4 bases and J dropped 4; count of bases not matched to a gene: 12. CDR3 sequence (DNA): TGCAGTGCTACGCCCGGACAGGGAGATTTGTACGAGCAGTACTTC. The encoded protein is CSATPGQGDLYEQYF.

CDR3 DNA sequence: TGTGCCAGCAGCCTATCGCAAACCGGGACATTTGAGCAGTTCTTC. This sequence encodes CASSLSQTGTFEQFF. The V gene is TRBV27, the J gene TRBJ2-1; a possible D gene is TRBD1 (6 bases). Germline CDR1 reads MNHEY; CDR2 reads SMNVEV (reference sequence). Between the trimmed V and J ends, which lost 6 bases and 9 bases, there was a span of 21 bases. The CDR3 sequence is 15 residues long.

The table lists this clonotype with many counts. The chain joins TRBV20-1 to TRBJ2-1, with 10 bases fitting TRBD2. V shed 1 base, J shed 2 bases, and the junction held 23 bases outside the gene matches. The germline CDR1 and CDR2 sequences are DFQATT and SNEGSKA (reference sequence). CDR3 size: 22 residues. This CDR3 is CSARVLSRMKITSGEPYNEQFF. The CDR3 DNA follows: TGCAGTGCTAGAGTTCTTAGTAGGATGAAGATCACTAGCGGGGAGCCCTACAATGAGCAGTTCTTC.

This clonotype appeared many times. V gene TRBV5-1 combines with J gene TRBJ2-2, with TRBD2 matching over 12 bases. With 4 bases clipped from V and 0 bases from J, the junction kept 10 bases outside the gene matches. CDR3 length: 19 residues. Germline values: CDR1 SGHRS, CDR2 YFSETQ. As DNA, the CDR3 is TGCGCCAGCAGCCCCCGTTTGACTAGCGGGGGCGCGAACACCGGGGAGCTGTTTTTT. Protein sequence: CASSPRLTSGGANTGELFF.

The gene calls are TRBV7-9 and TRBJ2-3, with 7 bases identical to TRBD2. V gave up 0 bases and J gave up 9 bases; unmatched junction bases: 6. Per germline, CDR1 SEHNR and CDR2 FQNEAQ (reference sequence). The CDR3 has 14 residues. The CDR3 sequence is CASSLAATSVTQYF. The CDR3 nucleotides read TGTGCCAGCAGCTTAGCGGCAACTAGCGTCACGCAGTATTTT.

This clonotype was recorded a few times. This chain connects TRBV20-1 to TRBJ2-7; 8 bases agree with TRBD2. Germline V gene sequence: CDR1 DFQATT, CDR2 SNEGSKA (reference sequence). Trimming cost V 4 bases and J 0 bases; bases outside gene matches: 2. CDR3 length: 13 residues. This CDR3 reads CSAIAGSSYEQYF. The CDR3 coding sequence is TGCAGTGCTATAGCGGGAAGCTCCTACGAGCAGTACTTC.